This TCR beta chain was observed in a study of graft-versus-host responses after intestinal transplantation. Study at large: Recipients uniformly received anti-thymocyte globulin induction, followed by tacrolimus and steroids for about three years. Study findings and constraints: Circulating GvH clone levels at their peak were associated with HvG declines (early post-transplant). Detection of GvH clones occurred in recipient marrow, and some had their first appearance in ileum or blood. Allograft graft-versus-host to host-versus-graft clonal ratios ran high in patients with graft-donor T cell macrochimerism.

The table came from immunoSEQ multiplex PCR; TCRdb's copy has only in-frame clones and leaves some out. The sample gives around 120,000 clones, roughly 96% of which show up once; more than 2.5% is in the top ten. This CDR3 spans 15 amino acids. Germline assignment: CDR1 MGHRA and CDR2 YSYEKL. The V segment lost 2 bases and the J segment 1 base; nucleotides outside the gene matches: 4. Note on this clone: As yet, its antigen is unknown.

The starting material was unstimulated CD8+ T cells sorted from spleen or lymph node cells, obtained before intestinal transplant. The chain uses TRBV4-1 and TRBJ2-7; TRBD2 matches 8 bases. This receptor was identified in a human donor who received an intestinal transplant. The CDR3 protein is CASSQNSGMSYEQYF. The CDR3 DNA follows: TGCGCCAGCAGCCAAAATAGCGGGATGTCCTACGAGCAGTACTTC.